Each of the 11 T cell receptor beta chains below was sequenced from the same sample in a study of human T cells and chemical hapten exposure. As to time point: patch test 2, 6 weeks after DPC sensitization. Treatment reported: therapeutic diphenylcyclopropenone sensitization with weekly scalp DPC. TCRdb re-called the RACE reads with MiXCR, one entry per CDR3 protein. The table shows approximately 69,000 distinct CDR3 sequences, with about 9.3% occurring only once. Sequencing was performed on whole blood, taken in connection with sensitization to the hapten diphenylcyclopropenone (DPC). These receptors were taken from a woman between 50 and 59 years old with alopecia areata. Some clones in this sample may be carry-over from other donors' samples.

This clonotype was counted ten times or more. The chain recombines TRBV6-1 with TRBJ2-7; D might be TRBD1 (6 bases). The CDR3 loop spans 12 amino acids. Trimming shortened V by 6 bases and J by 6 bases, and 12 bases separated the two germline ends. Germline loops: CDR1 MNHNS, CDR2 SASEGT. This CDR3 reads CASSYRVGEQYF. In DNA, the CDR3 is TGTGCCAGCAGCTACAGGGTAGGCGAGCAGTACTTC.

The chain recombines TRBV5-1 with TRBJ2-7, with 9 bases that match TRBD1. CDR1 SGHRS and CDR2 YFSETQ come from the germline V gene. CDR3 length: 15 residues. V trimming: 4 bases; J trimming: 1 base; junction bases outside the gene matches: 6. The CDR3 nucleotides read TGCGCCAGCAGCCCCTCCGGGACAGGGTCCTACGAGCAGTACTTC. Protein sequence: CASSPSGTGSYEQYF.

In this sample, this clonotype turned up many times. The chain carries TRBV29-1 and TRBJ2-5; D remains unclear. Looked up from germline, CDR1 is SQVTM and CDR2 is ANQGSEA. The CDR3 has 12 residues. V shed 7 bases and J shed 1 base, with 10 bases lying between them. The DNA of the CDR3 is TGCAGCGCATCCACGAGCCAAGAGACCCAGTACTTC. It encodes CSASTSQETQYF.

This clonotype was detected only a few times. V gene TRBV29-1 combines with J gene TRBJ2-1; TRBD2 aligns across 10 bases. Germline-derived CDR1 and CDR2 are SQVTM and ANQGSEA. V dropped 8 bases and J dropped 6; count of bases not matched to a gene: 10. The CDR3 runs 14 residues. CDR3 bases: TGCAGCCTCAGTAGCGGGAGGCCCTTCAATGAGCAGTTCTTC. It translates to CSLSSGRPFNEQFF.

This clonotype was detected many times. CDR3 sequence: CSVEGQGGEKLFF. CDR3 coding DNA: TGCAGCGTTGAAGGGCAGGGCGGTGAAAAACTGTTTTTT. V gene TRBV29-1 combines with J gene TRBJ1-4, with D maybe TRBD1 (5 bases). V lost 1 base, J lost 7 bases, and 10 bases lay in between. In germline, CDR1 is SQVTM, CDR2 ANQGSEA. The CDR3 spans 13 residues.

In its sample, this clonotype was seen many times. The chain employs TRBV9 and TRBJ2-5, with D possibly matching TRBD1 (7 bases). From germline, CDR1 is SGDLS and CDR2 YYNGEE. The CDR3 spans 14 residues. Between the trimmed V and J ends, which lost 4 bases and 1 base, there was a span of 11 bases. The chain's CDR3 is CASSQGGSQETQYF. The CDR3 DNA reads as TGTGCCAGCAGCCAGGGGGGCTCCCAAGAGACCCAGTACTTC.

This chain links TRBV9 with TRBJ2-7; no clear D. This CDR3 comprises 15 residues. The V gene's germline CDR1 is SGDLS and CDR2 YYNGEE. V was trimmed by 0 bases and J by 2 bases, leaving 12 bases between them. CDR3 residues: CASSVGYSNPYEQYF. The CDR3 nucleotides read TGTGCCAGCAGCGTAGGATACAGCAACCCCTACGAGCAGTACTTC.

This clonotype was seen at least ten times. V usage is TRBV7-9 and J usage is TRBJ2-1; perhaps TRBD1 as D (5 bases). There are 16 residues in the CDR3. The germline CDR1 and CDR2 sequences are SEHNR and FQNEAQ (reference sequence). Trimming removed 5 bases from V and 1 base from J, with 15 bases in between. CDR3 sequence reads: CASSMDTTRSYNEQFF. The CDR3 DNA reads as TGTGCCAGCAGCATGGACACCACGCGGTCCTACAATGAGCAGTTCTTC.

This clonotype was found a few times. The V call is TRBV18, the J call TRBJ1-4; maybe TRBD1 (6 bases). Trimming pared 5 bases from V and 0 bases from J, leaving 13 bases between. The CDR3 spans 16 residues. Germline loops: CDR1 KGHSH, CDR2 LQKENI. This CDR3 is CASSSIRGATNEKLFF. The CDR3 DNA reads as TGTGCCAGCTCATCCATCAGGGGAGCAACTAATGAAAAACTGTTTTTT.

This chain joins TRBV7-2 and TRBJ2-3; no clear D. This CDR3 region has 14 residues. V gave up 5 bases and J gave up 6 bases, with 15 bases separating them. Germline CDR1 reads SGHTA; CDR2 reads FQGNSA. For the CDR3, the DNA is TGTGCCAGCAGCCGTGATTGGACCGGGGATACGCAGTATTTT. The encoded protein is CASSRDWTGDTQYF.

This clonotype was counted only a few times. V usage is TRBV3-1 and J usage is TRBJ2-5; possibly TRBD2 for D (5 bases). CDR1 LGHDT and CDR2 YNNKEL come from the germline V gene (reference sequence). The CDR3 has 14 amino acids. V dropped 6 bases and J dropped 4 bases, with 15 bases sitting between them. The CDR3 region is CASRSDLRRETQYF. The CDR3 nucleotides read TGTGCCAGCAGGTCGGACTTAAGGAGAGAGACCCAGTACTTC.